These 18 T cell receptor beta chains were all obtained from the same sample, sequenced in a study of CD8 T cells in Susac syndrome. RNA totalling about 0.5 to 1 ug underwent reverse transcription with random hexamers. A single record per CDR3 protein comes from TCRdb applying MiXCR to the immunoSEQ multiplex PCR reads. This table holds roughly 200,000 distinct CDR3 sequences, more than 85% found once. The material sequenced was CD4+ T cells from PBMCs. The receptors were gathered from a human donor with multiple sclerosis.

Regarding this clonotype: One end of the junction varies from germline; a read error may be responsible. The chain has TRBV6-5 and TRBJ2-5; 8 bases are a match to TRBD1. The CDR3 is made up of 15 amino acids. Germline CDR1 reads MNHEY; CDR2 reads SVGAGI. CDR3: CASRYFDRGGETQYF. CDR3 sequence (DNA): TGTGCCAGCAGATACTTTGACAGGGGTGGGGAGACCCAGTACTTC.

The rearrangement uses TRBV6-4 and TRBJ1-4, with a weak D call TRBD1 (5 bases). The CDR3 is made up of 15 amino acids. Trimming cost V 4 bases and J 3 bases, with 12 bases left between them. Germline-derived CDR1 and CDR2 are MRHNA and SNTAGT. The CDR3 region is CASSVEPGANEKLFF. The CDR3 DNA reads as TGTGCCAGCAGTGTCGAGCCGGGGGCTAATGAAAAACTGTTTTTT.

The rearrangement joins TRBV20-1 to TRBJ2-5; unclear D gene. The ends were cut back, 6 bases at V and 2 bases at J, with 13 bases in the middle. The CDR3 spans 13 residues. Germline loops: CDR1 DFQATT, CDR2 SNEGSKA (reference sequence). As DNA, the CDR3 is TGCAGTGCAGTAGACGGTAGTCAAGAGACCCAGTACTTC. It is translated as CSAVDGSQETQYF.

V usage is TRBV6-5 and J usage is TRBJ2-1, with 10 bases fitting TRBD1. With 0 bases clipped from V and 6 bases from J, the junction kept 8 bases outside the gene matches. CDR3 length: 17 residues. The V gene's germline CDR1 is MNHEY and CDR2 SVGAGI. CDR3 DNA sequence: TGTGCCAGCAGTTACTCGGGGGGACAGGGGAGTGGCAATGAGCAGTTCTTC. Residues: CASSYSGGQGSGNEQFF.

J is TRBJ1-2 and V is TRBV20-1; D is unclear. The CDR3 is made up of 12 amino acids. Germline lookup yields CDR1 DFQATT and CDR2 SNEGSKA (reference sequence). The V end was cut by 4 bases, the J end by 8 bases, with 14 bases between. CDR3 protein: CSAIDTPGGYTF. The CDR3 nucleotides read TGCAGTGCTATTGACACACCCGGGGGCTACACCTTC.

This clonotype was found once. This sequence joins TRBV20-1 and TRBJ2-7; D perhaps matches TRBD2 (5 bases). This CDR3 has 14 residues. V was pared by 3 bases and J by 2 bases, with 14 bases between. CDR1 and CDR2 from the germline V gene are DFQATT and SNEGSKA (reference sequence). CDR3 in amino acids: CSARGDLPPYEQYF. In DNA form, the CDR3 reads TGCAGTGCTAGGGGAGATCTCCCGCCCTACGAGCAGTACTTC.

This clonotype appeared once. V gene TRBV29-1 combines with J gene TRBJ1-3; D remains ambiguous. The CDR3 sequence is 11 residues long. Germline lookup yields CDR1 SQVTM and CDR2 ANQGSEA. The V and J ends lost 7 bases and 8 bases respectively, with 12 bases between them. The CDR3 here is CSAGRVDTIYF. CDR3 nucleotides: TGCAGCGCTGGACGTGTTGACACCATATATTTT. Looking up the rest from reference TRBV29-1 and TRBJ1-3 gives the full variable domain: SAVISQKPSRDICQRGTSLTIQCQVDSQVTMMFWYRQQPGQSLTLIATANQGSEATYESGFVIDKFPISRPNLTFSTLTVSNMSPEDSSIYLCSAGRVDTIYFGEGSWLTVV.

The chain employs TRBV12-3 or TRBV12-4 and TRBJ2-5; D call uncertain. Between the trimmed V and J ends, which lost 7 bases and 5 bases, there was a span of 17 bases. The CDR3 has 14 amino acids. The CDR3 protein is CASTTPNRRETQYF. The CDR3 DNA sequence: TGTGCCAGCACAACACCAAACAGACGGGAGACCCAGTACTTC.

The V gene is TRBV11-2, the J gene TRBJ2-4, with D hard to call. Deletions cut 7 bases from V and 7 bases from J, with 17 bases between. Germline V gives CDR1 SGHAT, CDR2 FQNNGV. CDR3 length: 14 residues. The CDR3 here is CASNRLRFGNIQYF. In DNA, the CDR3 is TGTGCCAGCAACCGGCTCCGGTTCGGCAACATTCAGTACTTC.

A note on this clonotype: Here the CDR3 omits its conserved ending phenylalanine or tryptophan, so a read error is the likely source. The chain uses TRBV2 and TRBJ1-2; D possibly corresponds to TRBD1 (5 bases). The V end lost 6 bases, the J end lost 7 bases, and 18 bases lay between the germline ends. Germline CDR1 reads SNHLY; CDR2 reads FYNNEI. CDR3 size: 14 residues. The CDR3 here is CASRPLQGPGGYTS. As DNA, the CDR3 is TGTGCCAGCAGGCCCCTCCAGGGCCCGGGTGGCTACACCTCC.

The chain couples TRBV6-1 to TRBJ1-2, with D possibly matching TRBD1 (5 bases). Germline assignment: CDR1 MNHNS and CDR2 SASEGT. This CDR3 contains 13 residues. Between the trimmed V and J ends, which lost 5 bases and 8 bases, there was a span of 15 bases. The CDR3 nucleotides are TGTGCCAGCAGTTCCGTTTTTAGGGGAGGCTACACCTTC. Amino acids: CASSSVFRGGYTF.

V usage is TRBV6-4 and J usage is TRBJ1-5; D gene uncertain. The CDR3 has 14 residues. Germline assignment: CDR1 MRHNA and CDR2 SNTAGT. Trimming took off 6 bases at V and 6 bases at J, with 15 bases between the two ends. CDR3 DNA sequence: TGTGCCAGCAGCCCCCTTGGAGGGAGTCAGCCCCAGCATTTT. Amino acids: CASSPLGGSQPQHF.

The chain employs TRBV15 and TRBJ1-5; no clear D. The CDR3 has 14 amino acids. Germline V CDR1 and CDR2: LNHNV, YYDKDF (reference sequence). V was trimmed by 0 bases and J by 4 bases, leaving 7 bases between them. The CDR3 spells CATSRDMVNQPQHF. In DNA form, the CDR3 reads TGTGCCACCAGCAGAGATATGGTAAATCAGCCCCAGCATTTT.

The V gene is TRBV9, the J gene TRBJ2-6; 10 bases match TRBD1. Per germline, CDR1 SGDLS and CDR2 YYNGEE. J was trimmed by 4 bases and V by 4 bases; bases with no gene match: 5. The CDR3 length is 16 residues. CDR3 protein: CASSPTGGSGANVLTF. As DNA, the CDR3 is TGTGCCAGCAGCCCGACAGGGGGCTCCGGGGCCAACGTCCTGACTTTC.

CDR3 nucleotide sequence: TGTGCCTGGAGTGTACGGTGGGACACTGAAGCTTTCTTT. It encodes CAWSVRWDTEAFF. This chain connects TRBV30 to TRBJ1-1, with D uncertain. Between the trimmed V and J ends, which lost 0 bases and 3 bases, there was a span of 8 bases. This CDR3 spans 13 amino acids. Germline lookup yields CDR1 GTSNPN and CDR2 SVGIG (reference sequence).

This clonotype was picked up one time. The V call is TRBV14, the J call TRBJ2-3, with D perhaps TRBD1 (6 bases). Per germline, CDR1 SGHDN and CDR2 FVKESK. The germline V and J ends were trimmed by 1 base and 0 bases, with 8 bases remaining between them. The CDR3 length is 15 residues. CDR3 bases: TGTGCCAGCAGCCAAGTTCAGGGGAGCACAGATACGCAGTATTTT. As protein: CASSQVQGSTDTQYF.

This chain connects TRBV27 to TRBJ2-1, with a weak D call TRBD1 (6 bases). The CDR3 is 15 amino acids. CDR1 is MNHEY and CDR2 is SMNVEV in the germline V gene (reference sequence). V was trimmed by 5 bases and J by 9 bases, leaving 20 bases between them. The CDR3 DNA follows: TGTGCCAGCAGTCATGTGAGGGGGTACCAGGGTGAGCAGTTCTTC. Its protein is CASSHVRGYQGEQFF.

V and J are TRBV2 and TRBJ2-1; 9 bases agree with TRBD1. CDR1 SNHLY and CDR2 FYNNEI come from the germline V gene. The CDR3 runs to 14 residues. Trimming removed 5 bases from V and 3 bases from J; junction bases left unmatched: 2. In DNA form, the CDR3 reads TGTGCCAGCAGTACGGGACAGGGCTACAATGAGCAGTTCTTC. Amino acid sequence: CASSTGQGYNEQFF.